A selection of T cell receptor beta chains follows, all from one sample in a study of regulatory T cells in long-lasting Graves disease. A single record per CDR3 protein comes from TCRdb applying MiXCR to the multiplex PCR reads. The sample holds around 230,000 distinct CDR3 sequences, 18% seen once. The input for sequencing was peripheral blood mononuclear cells (PBMCs), taken at new diagnosis, from a patient treated with antithyroid drugs. The receptors derive from a female donor with Graves disease. Each CDR3 is given with its conserved first and last residue. Each record gives: J gene, clone size, D gene, CDR3 length, V gene, CDR3 protein, CDR3 DNA. D genes are given only for firm matches. Clone size is stated in some rows and not others, as once, few, many or a class when expanded.

TRBJ2-6 | many | . | 18 | TRBV11-3 | CASSLDGQFSSGANVLTF | TGTGCCAGCAGCTTAGACGGACAGTTTAGCTCTGGGGCCAACGTCCTGACTTTC
TRBJ1-4 | many | TRBD1 | 20 | TRBV18 | CASSQLASGTGTSTNEKLFF | TGTGCCAGCTCGCAATTAGCATCCGGGACAGGGACCTCAACTAATGAAAAACTGTTTTTT
TRBJ1-6 | . | . | 17 | TRBV27 | CASSFYRGNRAFSPLHF | TGTGCCAGCAGTTTTTACCGGGGAAATCGGGCTTTTTCACCCCTCCACTTT
TRBJ1-6 | . | . | 14 | TRBV12-5 | CASGLVQVKTPLHF | TGTGCTAGTGGTTTGGTACAAGTTAAGACACCCCTCCACTTT
TRBJ1-6 | many | . | 12 | TRBV25-1 | CASSESQPPLHF | TGTGCCAGCAGTGAATCCCAGCCACCCCTCCACTTT
TRBJ2-7 | many | . | 14 | TRBV10-3 | CAINKGGTTYEQYF | TGTGCCATCAATAAAGGGGGGACAACCTACGAGCAGTACTTC
TRBJ2-2 | many | . | 14 | TRBV20-1 | CSASKGTNTGELFF | TGCAGTGCTAGTAAGGGGACGAACACCGGGGAGCTGTTTTTT
TRBJ1-5 | many | . | 14 | TRBV6-1 | CASSGNVGNQPQHF | TGTGCCAGCAGTGGGAACGTCGGCAATCAGCCCCAGCATTTT
TRBJ1-1 | many | . | 17 | TRBV7-6 | CASSPLGGGQMNTEAFF | TGTGCCAGCAGCCCCCTCGGGGGCGGACAGATGAACACTGAAGCTTTCTTT
TRBJ2-5 | many | . | 14 | TRBV19 | CASSNGQGGETQYF | TGTGCCAGTAGTAATGGGCAGGGCGGGGAGACCCAGTACTTC
TRBJ2-7 | many | . | 11 | TRBV20-1 | CSARDQGEQYF | TGCAGTGCTAGAGATCAGGGCGAGCAGTACTTC
TRBJ2-5 | many | . | 15 | TRBV27 | CASSLRPDRQETQYF | TGTGCCAGCAGTTTACGCCCCGACAGGCAAGAGACCCAGTACTTC
TRBJ1-1 | . | . | 13 | TRBV7-7 | CASSPGTNTEAFF | TGTGCTAGCAGCCCAGGGACGAACACTGAAGCTTTCTTT
TRBJ1-2 | few | . | 14 | TRBV7-3 | CASSPRGGSYGYTF | TGTGCCAGCAGCCCGCGGGGAGGTAGCTATGGCTACACCTTC
TRBJ2-3 | . | . | 14 | TRBV28 | CASSFRSITDTQYF | TGTGCCAGCAGTTTTCGGTCTATCACAGATACGCAGTATTTT
TRBJ2-5 | many | . | 12 | TRBV4-2 | CASSQDAQTQYF | TGTGCCAGCAGCCAAGATGCACAGACCCAGTACTTC
TRBJ2-7 | . | TRBD2 | 12 | TRBV20-1 | CSAGTSSYEQYF | TGCAGCGCCGGGACTAGCAGCTACGAGCAGTACTTC
TRBJ2-2 | few | TRBD2 | 16 | TRBV27 | CAGSSLQGGPGGELFF | TGTGCCGGCAGTTCTTTGCAGGGAGGGCCAGGCGGGGAGCTGTTTTTT
TRBJ2-1 | many | . | 15 | TRBV12-3/TRBV12-4 | CASRPRDHAYNEQFF | TGTGCCAGCAGACCCCGGGACCACGCCTACAATGAGCAGTTCTTC
TRBJ1-2 | many | . | 11 | TRBV7-2 | CASSLAGGYTF | TGTGCCAGCAGCTTAGCAGGTGGCTACACCTTC
TRBJ2-5 | . | TRBD2 | 16 | TRBV28 | CASSKGLAGGSETQYF | TGTGCCAGCAGTAAGGGACTAGCGGGAGGGTCTGAGACCCAGTACTTC
TRBJ1-3 | . | . | 16 | TRBV5-6 | CASSLVPAAAGNTIYF | TGTGCCAGCAGCTTGGTCCCGGCGGCGGCTGGAAACACCATATATTTT
TRBJ1-5 | many | . | 13 | TRBV5-1 | CASSLDRDQPQHF | TGCGCCAGCAGCTTGGACAGGGATCAGCCCCAGCATTTT
TRBJ2-2 | many | TRBD2 | 15 | TRBV30 | CAWGTLAGGTGELFF | TGTGCCTGGGGAACTCTAGCGGGAGGTACCGGGGAGCTGTTTTTT
TRBJ2-5 | . | TRBD1 | 15 | TRBV7-2 | CASSLAGQGPGEQYF | TGTGCCAGCAGCTTAGCAGGACAGGGTCCGGGAGAGCAGTACTTC
TRBJ1-2 | once | TRBD1 | 13 | TRBV3-1 | CASSQRTGYGYTF | TGTGCCAGCAGCCAACGGACAGGATATGGCTACACCTTC
TRBJ2-6 | many | . | 18 | TRBV25-1 | CASSHSPGLRSGANVLTF | TGTGCCAGCAGTCATTCCCCGGGACTCAGGTCTGGGGCCAACGTCCTGACTTTC
TRBJ1-4 | . | . | 13 | TRBV6-1 | CASSEAREEKLFF | TGTGCCAGCAGTGAAGCGCGGGAGGAAAAACTGTTTTTT
TRBJ2-5 | few | . | 16 | TRBV6-1 | CASSDPSGTGGETQYF | TGTGCCAGCAGCGACCCAAGCGGGACAGGAGGCGAGACCCAGTACTTC
TRBJ2-3 | . | TRBD2 | 16 | TRBV5-1 | CASSLEGLAATDAQYF | TGCGCCAGCAGCTTGGAGGGACTAGCGGCCACAGATGCGCAGTATTTT
TRBJ2-3 | many | TRBD2 | 15 | TRBV20-1 | CSAALPGGSTDTQYF | TGCAGTGCCGCCTTACCCGGGGGGAGCACAGATACGCAGTATTTT
TRBJ1-6 | many | . | 13 | TRBV19 | CASKWVENSPLHF | TGTGCCAGTAAGTGGGTGGAGAATTCACCCCTCCACTTT